This passage covers 25 T cell receptor beta chains from one sample sequenced in a study of shared clonotypes between healthy human individuals. Only in-frame clones appear in the TCRdb table, and some are missing; sequencing was by immunoSEQ multiplex PCR. The sample has 170,000 or so clones; approximately 60% are singletons. Sequencing was done on a sample of memory CD4+ T cells sorted from blood. Stated subset: CD45RA-negative fraction. The receptor set was obtained from a man in his thirties or forties in good health.

V gene TRBV18 combines with J gene TRBJ2-5; the D is unclear. V gave up 0 bases and J gave up 5 bases, with 16 bases separating them. CDR1 and CDR2 from the germline V gene are KGHSH and LQKENI. CDR3 length: 16 amino acids. The CDR3, as DNA: TGTGCCAGCTCACCACCGATCCTATACAGTGACGAGACCCAGTACTTC. It translates to CASSPPILYSDETQYF.

The sample holds many counts of this clone. The chain recombines TRBV5-1 with TRBJ2-3, with D perhaps matching TRBD1 or TRBD2 (5 bases each). Germline lookup yields CDR1 SGHRS and CDR2 YFSETQ. V dropped 0 bases and J dropped 3 bases, with 11 bases sitting between them. The CDR3 spans 15 residues. The CDR3 nucleotides read TGCGCCAGCAGCTTGGCCACGGGGCGGACAGATACGCAGTATTTT. Amino acids: CASSLATGRTDTQYF.

The CDR3 nucleotides are TGTGCCAGCAGCGGCCGGACTAGCGGGAAAGTAGATACGCAGTATTTT. Residues: CASSGRTSGKVDTQYF. The chain uses TRBV9 and TRBJ2-3, with 12 bases fitting TRBD2. Trimming at V came to 3 bases and at J to 5 bases, leaving 7 bases not matched to a gene. Germline lookup yields CDR1 SGDLS and CDR2 YYNGEE. The CDR3 sequence is 16 residues long.

This sequence joins TRBV7-9 and TRBJ2-7; D is perhaps TRBD1 (6 bases). Trimming took off 1 base at V and 1 base at J, with 8 bases between the two ends. This CDR3 spans 14 amino acids. The germline gives CDR1 SEHNR, CDR2 FQNEAQ (reference sequence). The CDR3 reads CASSLGTESYEQYF. The CDR3 nucleotides are TGTGCCAGCAGCTTAGGGACAGAGTCCTACGAGCAGTACTTC.

The rearrangement uses TRBV11-2 and TRBJ2-3; no reliable D call. The CDR3 loop spans 16 amino acids. CDR1 and CDR2 (germline): SGHAT, FQNNGV. Trimming took off 0 bases at V and 2 bases at J, with 12 bases between the two ends. The CDR3 DNA reads as TGTGCCAGCAGCTTAGATTTAGGCAGGAACACAGATACGCAGTATTTT. It specifies CASSLDLGRNTDTQYF.

This clone was counted a few times. The chain couples TRBV7-2 to TRBJ2-7, with TRBD1 as a possible D gene (7 bases). The CDR3 totals 13 residues. Trimming left V 5 bases short and J 7 bases short, with 15 bases between. CDR1 and CDR2 (germline): SGHTA, FQGNSA. The CDR3 nucleotides are TGTGCCAGCAGCGGACTACCCAGGGGGGAGCAGTACTTC. This gives the protein CASSGLPRGEQYF.

CDR3 residues: CASSQDSDSSAYEQYF. The CDR3 DNA sequence: TGTGCCAGCAGCCAAGATTCCGACAGCAGTGCCTACGAGCAGTACTTC. The chain couples TRBV4-2 to TRBJ2-7; D may be TRBD1 (5 bases). This CDR3 has 16 residues. Germline-derived CDR1 and CDR2 are LGHNA and YNFKEQ. The V end was cut by 0 bases, the J end by 2 bases, with 14 bases between.

The chain recombines TRBV6-1 with TRBJ1-5; TRBD1 might be the D (5 bases). The CDR3 covers 14 residues. V lost 3 bases to trimming and J lost 2 bases, with 8 bases between them. Looked up from germline, CDR1 is MNHNS and CDR2 is SASEGT. For the CDR3, the DNA is TGTGCCAGCAGTGATCAGGGTGGCAATCAGCCCCAGCATTTT. It specifies CASSDQGGNQPQHF.

The chain recombines TRBV6-5 with TRBJ2-1; D is unresolved. Deletions cut 6 bases from V and 2 bases from J, with 8 bases between. This CDR3 spans 13 amino acids. Germline-derived CDR1 and CDR2 are MNHEY and SVGAGI. CDR3 sequence: CASRAVAYNEQFF. DNA for the CDR3: TGTGCCAGCAGAGCAGTCGCCTACAATGAGCAGTTCTTC.

The chain links TRBV6-1 to TRBJ2-5; a possible D gene is TRBD2 (6 bases). Germline V gives CDR1 MNHNS, CDR2 SASEGT. V was trimmed by 8 bases and J by 1 base, leaving 11 bases between them. The CDR3 has 13 residues. Here the CDR3 DNA reads TGTGCCAGCCTGGCGGGGACCCAAGAGACCCAGTACTTC. It specifies CASLAGTQETQYF.

Only one count was recorded for this clone. The V call is TRBV2, the J call TRBJ2-1; maybe TRBD1 (6 bases). V dropped 4 bases and J dropped 6 bases, with 10 bases sitting between them. Germline V gene data show CDR1 as SNHLY and CDR2 as FYNNEI. This CDR3 is built from 13 residues. The CDR3: CASSVDSRNEQFF. CDR3 sequence (DNA): TGTGCCAGCAGTGTGGACAGCCGCAATGAGCAGTTCTTC.

The chain has TRBV29-1 and TRBJ1-4, with D maybe TRBD1 (5 bases). Trimming pared 4 bases from V and 6 bases from J, leaving 15 bases between. CDR1 and CDR2 (germline): SQVTM, ANQGSEA. The CDR3 totals 14 residues. CDR3 sequence (DNA): TGCAGCGTTGGCAAGACGGGGGGGGATGAAAAACTGTTTTTT. Amino acids: CSVGKTGGDEKLFF. The whole variable domain, filled in from reference TRBV29-1 and TRBJ1-4, reads SAVISQKPSRDICQRGTSLTIQCQVDSQVTMMFWYRQQPGQSLTLIATANQGSEATYESGFVIDKFPISRPNLTFSTLTVSNMSPEDSSIYLCSVGKTGGDEKLFFGSGTQLSVL.

V usage is TRBV7-2 and J usage is TRBJ2-3; D perhaps matches TRBD2 (6 bases). Germline-derived CDR1 and CDR2 are SGHTA and FQGNSA. Trimming left V 5 bases short and J 0 bases short, with 21 bases between. This CDR3 contains 18 residues. CDR3 in DNA: TGTGCCAGCAGCCAAAGGGGCCGTGGGACTTTTAGCACAGATACGCAGTATTTT. Translation: CASSQRGRGTFSTDTQYF.

The chain carries TRBV9 and TRBJ2-7; 8 bases line up with TRBD1. After removal of 0 bases from V and 4 bases from J, the junction contained 6 bases not matched to a gene. The CDR3 consists of 15 residues. The germline CDR1 and CDR2 sequences are SGDLS and YYNGEE. The CDR3: CASSVDGTGLYEQYF. The CDR3 coding sequence is TGTGCCAGCAGCGTAGACGGGACAGGTCTTTACGAGCAGTACTTC.

The chain employs TRBV28 and TRBJ1-5; D not resolved. From germline, CDR1 is MDHEN and CDR2 SYDVKM. V lost 6 bases to trimming and J lost 6 bases, with 21 bases between them. The CDR3 sequence is 16 residues long. CDR3 amino acids: CASSPSGRASGQPQHF. CDR3 sequence (DNA): TGTGCCAGCAGCCCAAGCGGCCGTGCTTCCGGTCAGCCCCAGCATTTT.

This rearrangement joins TRBV5-1 to TRBJ2-3; TRBD1 agrees at 7 bases. CDR3 length equals 14 residues. V was clipped by 4 bases and J by 2 bases; unmatched bases: 4. Germline lookup yields CDR1 SGHRS and CDR2 YFSETQ. CDR3 region: CASSRGQDTDTQYF. The CDR3 bases are TGCGCCAGCAGCCGAGGACAGGACACAGATACGCAGTATTTT.

The rearrangement links TRBV27 to TRBJ1-5, with 7 bases aligning to TRBD1. The V and J ends lost 5 bases and 2 bases, in that order; junction bases with no gene match: 21. CDR1 is MNHEY and CDR2 is SMNVEV in the germline V gene (reference sequence). The length of the CDR3 is 20 residues. CDR3 region: CASSPGTAVVGIIGNQPQHF. The CDR3 DNA reads TGTGCCAGCAGTCCGGGGACAGCGGTTGTTGGGATCATTGGCAATCAGCCCCAGCATTTT.

This chain joins TRBV5-1 and TRBJ2-1, with D uncertain. Trimming took off 0 bases at V and 8 bases at J, with 18 bases between the two ends. Germline CDR1 is SGHRS and CDR2 is YFSETQ. The CDR3 contains 16 residues. In nucleotides, the CDR3 is TGCGCCAGCAGCTTGGCCGCGAGCGCCCGGGCCGATGAGCAGTTCTTC. Its protein product is CASSLAASARADEQFF.

The chain recombines TRBV5-1 with TRBJ1-3, with a possible D match to TRBD1 (6 bases). Per germline, CDR1 SGHRS and CDR2 YFSETQ. The CDR3 has 17 amino acids. The ends were cut back, 3 bases at V and 0 bases at J, with 16 bases in the middle. CDR3 region: CASSSRGTQSSGNTIYF. The DNA for the CDR3 is TGCGCCAGCAGCTCACGCGGGACACAGAGCTCTGGAAACACCATATATTTT.

The chain recombines TRBV5-1 with TRBJ2-3; 9 bases match TRBD2. Per the germline V gene, CDR1 is SGHRS and CDR2 is YFSETQ. The CDR3 sequence is 18 residues long. Trimming cost V 2 bases and J 0 bases; bases outside gene matches: 10. The CDR3 is CASSFPSGRIPSTDTQYF. CDR3 DNA: TGCGCCAGCAGCTTTCCAAGCGGGAGGATACCTAGCACAGATACGCAGTATTTT.

V gene TRBV7-2 combines with J gene TRBJ2-7; 9 bases align to TRBD2. CDR1 is SGHTA and CDR2 is FQGNSA in the germline V gene. The CDR3 is made up of 16 amino acids. V gave up 5 bases and J gave up 2 bases; unmatched junction bases: 10. As DNA, the CDR3 is TGTGCCAGCAGCCCCGCGGGGGGGATCATGGCCTACGAGCAGTACTTC. Protein product: CASSPAGGIMAYEQYF.

This sequence joins TRBV6-5 and TRBJ2-3; TRBD2 might be the D (5 bases). This CDR3 has 16 amino acids. Looked up from germline, CDR1 is MNHEY and CDR2 is SVGAGI. V lost 0 bases and J 2 bases, leaving 12 bases between the germline ends. CDR3 loop: CASSYSDRGFTDTQYF. Here the CDR3 DNA reads TGTGCCAGCAGTTACTCAGATCGGGGATTCACAGATACGCAGTATTTT.

This rearrangement joins TRBV5-5 to TRBJ1-2; 9 positions agree with TRBD1. Germline loops: CDR1 SGHKS, CDR2 YYEKEE (reference sequence). This CDR3 contains 16 residues. V gave up 3 bases and J gave up 1 base; unmatched junction bases: 7. The CDR3 sequence: CASSSGQGRGNYGYTF. The CDR3 DNA sequence: TGTGCCAGCAGCTCGGGACAGGGACGGGGTAACTATGGCTACACCTTC.

V gene TRBV2 combines with J gene TRBJ2-1, with 7 nucleotides matching TRBD2. The CDR3 contains 14 residues. Trimming at V came to 9 bases and at J to 3 bases, leaving 8 bases not matched to a gene. Germline CDR1 is SNHLY and CDR2 is FYNNEI. The CDR3 loop reads CASGGQRDYNEQFF. As DNA, the CDR3 is TGTGCCAGTGGTGGGCAGCGGGACTACAATGAGCAGTTCTTC.

V gene TRBV7-6 combines with J gene TRBJ2-3; D uncertain. V lost 0 bases and J 5 bases, leaving 15 bases between the germline ends. This CDR3 is 16 amino acids long. The germline gives CDR1 SGHVS, CDR2 FNYEAQ. The CDR3 DNA follows: TGTGCCAGCAGCTTAGCGGTTCTGGGGTCGGTAGATACGCAGTATTTT. Translated, it gives CASSLAVLGSVDTQYF.